Below, 28 T cell receptor beta chains from the same sample are listed, as sequenced in a study of blood T cell repertoires in COVID-19. Repertoires were generated with immunoSEQ multiplex PCR, while TCRdb's copy carries only in-frame clones and drops some. The data contain 150,000 to 200,000 clones, roughly nine tenths of them seen just once; the ten biggest clones take up under 2%. Sequences were obtained from peripheral blood. The source is a man aged 18 to 29 who had recovered from COVID-19.

The chain combines TRBV6-2 or TRBV6-3 with TRBJ1-2, with 7 nucleotides matching TRBD1. This CDR3 is built from 14 residues. The junction had 6 bases not matched to a gene; V was cut back by 0 bases and J by 8 bases. Germline CDR1 is MNHEY and CDR2 is SVGEGT. CDR3 nucleotide sequence: TGTGCCAGCAGTTACTCAGAAGGGGGCAACGGCTACACCTTC. The encoded protein is CASSYSEGGNGYTF.

This rearrangement joins TRBV6-5 to TRBJ1-2, with TRBD1 as a possible D gene (5 bases). Trimming shortened V by 6 bases and J by 8 bases, and 16 bases separated the two germline ends. This CDR3 comprises 13 residues. Germline assignment: CDR1 MNHEY and CDR2 SVGAGI. CDR3 sequence: CASRRAWGEGYTF. The DNA for the CDR3 is TGTGCCAGCAGGAGAGCTTGGGGGGAAGGCTACACCTTC.

The rearrangement joins TRBV21-1 to TRBJ2-7; the table's D call, TRBD1, has no DNA check behind it. TRBV21-1 is a pseudogene locus. The CDR3 length is 18 residues. CDR3: CASSTETPPGQGAYEQYF. The CDR3 DNA is TGTGCCAGCAGCACCGAAACGCCTCCGGGACAGGGGGCTTACGAGCAGTACTTC.

The gene calls are TRBV3-1 (or the pseudogene TRBV3-2) and TRBJ2-5; possible D gene TRBD2, 5 bases. Trimming shortened V by 0 bases and J by 7 bases, and 12 bases separated the two germline ends. The CDR3 sequence is 14 residues long. Germline V lookup: CDR1 LGHDT, CDR2 YNNKEL (reference sequence). This CDR3 reads CASSQDEGMGTQYF. The CDR3 DNA is TGTGCCAGCAGCCAAGATGAGGGTATGGGGACCCAGTACTTC.

The J gene is TRBJ2-1, the V gene TRBV9; 11 nucleotides match TRBD2. CDR1 is SGDLS, CDR2 YYNGEE, per germline. Trimming at V came to 2 bases and at J to 1 base, leaving 5 bases not matched to a gene. This CDR3 is 17 amino acids long. The CDR3 DNA follows: TGTGCCAGCAGCGTGGCCGGGACTAGCGGTTCCTACAATGAGCAGTTCTTC. It encodes CASSVAGTSGSYNEQFF.

Concerning this clone: The same CDR3 arises from other DNA sequences in this sample as well. V usage is TRBV24-1 and J usage is TRBJ2-7; D is unresolved. This CDR3 contains 11 residues. V gave up 2 bases and J gave up 4 bases, with 2 bases separating them. Germline-derived CDR1 and CDR2 are KGHDR and SFDVKD. CDR3 nucleotide sequence: TGTGCCACCAGTGATTCTTACGAGCAGTACTTC. It translates to CATSDSYEQYF.

The V and J genes are TRBV28 and TRBJ1-5; TRBD1 agrees at 7 bases. The CDR3 is 12 residues long. The V gene end was trimmed by 8 bases and the J gene end by 9 bases; junction bases not matched to a gene: 7. Germline lookup yields CDR1 MDHEN and CDR2 SYDVKM. The CDR3 sequence: CASGNRGRPQHF. The CDR3 DNA reads as TGTGCCAGCGGTAACAGGGGCCGGCCCCAGCATTTT.

The rearrangement uses TRBV24-1 and TRBJ2-3; possible D gene TRBD2, 6 bases. V lost 3 bases, J lost 5 bases, and 20 bases lay in between. CDR3 length: 17 residues. Per the germline V gene, CDR1 is KGHDR and CDR2 is SFDVKD. DNA for the CDR3: TGTGCCACCAGTGATCCCCTCCTAGGCCCGGGGGAAGATACGCAGTATTTT. Amino acids: CATSDPLLGPGEDTQYF.

This sequence joins TRBV5-6 and TRBJ1-4; D is perhaps TRBD1 (6 bases). Germline lookup yields CDR1 SGHDT and CDR2 YYEEEE. The CDR3 is 16 amino acids. Between the trimmed V and J ends, which lost 2 bases and 0 bases, there was a span of 11 bases. As DNA, the CDR3 is TGTGCCAGCAGCTTTAGACAGGCCGCAACTAATGAAAAACTGTTTTTT. It is translated as CASSFRQAATNEKLFF. The full variable domain, rest sourced from reference TRBV5-6 and TRBJ1-4, is DAGVTQSPTHLIKTRGQQVTLRCSPKSGHDTVSWYQQALGQGPQFIFQYYEEEERQRGNFPDRFSGHQFPNYSSELNVNALLLGDSALYLCASSFRQAATNEKLFFGSGTQLSVL.

The DNA for the CDR3 is TGTGCCAGCAGTTCCCCCGGGGGGCGCAACAATGAGCAGTTCTTC. It translates to CASSSPGGRNNEQFF. The chain uses TRBV6-2 or TRBV6-3 and TRBJ2-1, with D possibly matching TRBD2 (7 bases). V lost 4 bases, J lost 5 bases, and 15 bases lay in between. Germline CDR1 and CDR2: MNHEY and SVGEGT. This CDR3 is built from 15 residues.

This chain connects TRBV6-5 to TRBJ2-7, with TRBD1 matching 8 bases. Germline values: CDR1 MNHEY, CDR2 SVGAGI. V lost 6 bases to trimming and J lost 0 bases; unmatched junction nucleotides: 4. The CDR3 has 14 residues. The CDR3 coding sequence is TGTGCCAGCAGACGACAGGGGTCCTCCTACGAGCAGTACTTC. This encodes CASRRQGSSYEQYF.

This clone was recorded once. The genes are TRBV10-1 and TRBJ2-2; D is perhaps TRBD1 (5 bases). CDR1 is WNHNN, CDR2 SYGVQD, per germline (reference sequence). The V end lost 5 bases, the J end lost 1 base, and 11 bases lay between the germline ends. The CDR3 is 15 residues long. The CDR3 region is CASSQGGVNTGELFF. CDR3 in DNA: TGCGCCAGCAGTCAGGGCGGTGTGAACACCGGGGAGCTGTTTTTT.

This chain uses TRBV25-1 with TRBJ2-5; 9 bases line up with TRBD1. Germline V gene lookup returns CDR1 MGHDK and CDR2 SYGVNS. The CDR3 length is 15 residues. After removal of 2 bases from V and 5 bases from J, the junction contained 6 bases not matched to a gene. The CDR3 region is CASSEVGGQGETQYF. The CDR3 region has the DNA TGTGCCAGCAGTGAAGTGGGGGGACAGGGTGAGACCCAGTACTTC.

The chain is built from TRBV3-1 (or the pseudogene TRBV3-2) and TRBJ2-7, with TRBD1 identical over 10 bases. Germline-derived CDR1 and CDR2 are LGHDT and YNNKEL (reference sequence). The CDR3 spans 17 residues. The V segment lost 6 bases and the J segment 2 bases; nucleotides outside the gene matches: 13. CDR3 DNA sequence: TGTGCCAGCAGTCCAAGAAGGCAAGGACAGGGGGCCTACGAGCAGTACTTC. This encodes CASSPRRQGQGAYEQYF.

The chain uses TRBV5-1 and TRBJ2-6, with D possibly TRBD1 on 6 matching bases. This CDR3 is built from 16 residues. Deletions cut 6 bases from V and 0 bases from J, with 13 bases between. CDR1 and CDR2 (germline): SGHRS, YFSETQ. CDR3 nucleotide sequence: TGCGCCAGCACCCTTGTAGGGGGCTCTGGGGCCAACGTCCTGACTTTC. This gives the protein CASTLVGGSGANVLTF.

The chain joins TRBV9 to TRBJ1-4, with 7 bases lining up with TRBD1. The CDR3 sequence is 14 residues long. Germline V gene data show CDR1 as SGDLS and CDR2 as YYNGEE. Trimming took 3 bases from V and 7 from J; bases not matched to a gene: 6. The CDR3 DNA is TGTGCCAGCAGCGCTCGACAGGGCGGTGAAAAACTGTTTTTT. It specifies CASSARQGGEKLFF. Supplemented by reference TRBV9 and TRBJ1-4, the full variable domain reads DSGVTQTPKHLITATGQRVTLRCSPRSGDLSVYWYQQSLDQGLQFLIQYYNGEERAKGNILERFSAQQFPDLHSELNLSSLELGDSALYFCASSARQGGEKLFFGSGTQLSVL.

This rearrangement joins TRBV6-5 to TRBJ2-5, with D possibly matching TRBD2 (6 bases). The CDR3 covers 16 residues. Trimming stripped 0 bases from V and 5 bases from J, with 16 bases between. Looked up from germline, CDR1 is MNHEY and CDR2 is SVGAGI. CDR3 amino acids: CASSYSTPEGPETQYF. In DNA form, the CDR3 reads TGTGCCAGCAGTTACTCGACCCCGGAGGGGCCGGAGACCCAGTACTTC.

A remark on this clone: The same CDR3 arises from other DNA sequences in this sample as well. V and J are TRBV5-1 and TRBJ2-5; 8 bases map to TRBD2. CDR1 and CDR2 (germline): SGHRS, YFSETQ. V was pared by 1 base and J by 2 bases, with 1 base of the junction left unmatched. The CDR3 is made up of 14 amino acids. CDR3 DNA sequence: TGCGCCAGCAGCTTGACTAGCGGACAAGAGACCCAGTACTTC. Its translation: CASSLTSGQETQYF.

About this clone: A junction end diverges from the germline sequence, so it may reflect a read error. The V call is TRBV6-5, the J call TRBJ1-5; the match to TRBD1 covers 8 bases. The germline gives CDR1 MNHEY, CDR2 SVGAGI. The CDR3 extends over 15 amino acids. CDR3 in amino acids: CASGSRDRFNRPQHF. The CDR3, as DNA: TGTGCCAGCGGCTCCCGGGACAGGTTCAATCGGCCCCAGCATTTT.

The chain has TRBV7-8 and TRBJ1-5; TRBD1 aligns across 8 bases. The CDR3 has 16 amino acids. Per the germline V gene, CDR1 is SGHVS and CDR2 is FQNEAQ. Trimming took 3 bases from V and 4 from J; bases not matched to a gene: 8. CDR3 loop: CASSLVGTGDNQPQHF. The CDR3 DNA follows: TGTGCCAGCAGCTTGGTTGGGACAGGTGATAATCAGCCCCAGCATTTT.

This clone appeared a few times. The V call is TRBV7-2, the J call TRBJ1-2; D is possibly TRBD1 (5 bases). The V end lost 5 bases, the J end lost 6 bases, and 13 bases lay between the germline ends. The V gene's germline CDR1 is SGHTA and CDR2 FQGNSA. The CDR3 consists of 13 residues. The CDR3 DNA is TGTGCCAGCAGCAAAGAGGCGGGGGATGGCTACACCTTC. This codes for CASSKEAGDGYTF.

V and J are TRBV6-1 and TRBJ1-5; D might be TRBD1 (6 bases). Germline CDR1 and CDR2: MNHNS and SASEGT. The CDR3 is made up of 15 amino acids. V was pared by 0 bases and J by 3 bases, with 9 bases between. The CDR3 loop is CASSEAQGTNQPQHF. In nucleotides, the CDR3 is TGTGCCAGCAGTGAAGCGCAGGGGACCAATCAGCCCCAGCATTTT.

This clone was observed a single time. This chain links TRBV11-2 with TRBJ2-5, with 7 bases lining up with TRBD2. The CDR3 length is 19 residues. Unmatched junction bases numbered 20, after V lost 6 bases and J lost 1 base. Per the germline V gene, CDR1 is SGHAT and CDR2 is FQNNGV. The CDR3 DNA sequence: TGTGCCAGCAGGGCTTTCGGCGGGAGCGCAAGGAGGGCCCAAGAGACCCAGTACTTC. As protein: CASRAFGGSARRAQETQYF.

This chain connects TRBV7-2 to TRBJ1-2; no definite D call. Germline V CDR1 and CDR2: SGHTA, FQGNSA. The CDR3 is 15 amino acids. Trimming removed 1 base from V and 1 base from J, with 10 bases in between. The CDR3 reads CASSLDAGNNYGYTF. CDR3 coding DNA: TGTGCCAGCAGCTTAGACGCGGGTAATAACTATGGCTACACCTTC. The variable domain in full, completed from reference TRBV7-2 and TRBJ1-2, reads GAGVSQSPSNKVTEKGKDVELRCDPISGHTALYWYRQSLGQGLEFLIYFQGNSAPDKSGLPSDRFSAERTGGSVSTLTIQRTQQEDSAVYLCASSLDAGNNYGYTFGSGTRLTVV.

This clone was seen once. V is TRBV5-4 and J is TRBJ1-2; TRBD1 aligns across 7 bases. CDR3 length: 13 amino acids. After removal of 3 bases from V and 5 bases from J, the junction contained 4 bases not matched to a gene. Germline assignment: CDR1 SGHNT and CDR2 YYREEE (reference sequence). The DNA of the CDR3 is TGTGCCAGCAGCTACGGGACAGCTTATGGCTACACCTTC. Protein sequence: CASSYGTAYGYTF.

This clone was seen once. The V and J genes are TRBV7-2 and TRBJ2-1; D not resolved. This CDR3 has 14 residues. Germline-derived CDR1 and CDR2 are SGHTA and FQGNSA. Trimming pared 2 bases from V and 6 bases from J, leaving 11 bases between. The CDR3 reads CASSLLATINEQFF. CDR3 DNA sequence: TGTGCCAGCAGCTTATTAGCAACCATCAATGAGCAGTTCTTC.

The chain carries TRBV6-2 or TRBV6-3 and TRBJ1-5; TRBD1 is a possible D gene (5 bases). The germline CDR1 and CDR2 sequences are MNHEY and SVGEGT. The CDR3 sequence is 18 residues long. Deletions cut 6 bases from V and 3 bases from J, with 24 bases between. Here the CDR3 DNA reads TGTGCCAGCAGCCTGGACACAGACTTTATCTCGATCAATCAGCCCCAGCATTTT. This codes for CASSLDTDFISINQPQHF.

This clone has a handful of counts. This chain uses TRBV5-1 with TRBJ2-3; 9 bases align to TRBD2. Germline V gene lookup returns CDR1 SGHRS and CDR2 YFSETQ. Trimming removed 3 bases from V and 6 bases from J; junction bases left unmatched: 5. CDR3 length: 14 amino acids. The CDR3 DNA is TGCGCCAGCAGCTCCGGGACTAGCCTGGATACGCAGTATTTT. Translated, it gives CASSSGTSLDTQYF.